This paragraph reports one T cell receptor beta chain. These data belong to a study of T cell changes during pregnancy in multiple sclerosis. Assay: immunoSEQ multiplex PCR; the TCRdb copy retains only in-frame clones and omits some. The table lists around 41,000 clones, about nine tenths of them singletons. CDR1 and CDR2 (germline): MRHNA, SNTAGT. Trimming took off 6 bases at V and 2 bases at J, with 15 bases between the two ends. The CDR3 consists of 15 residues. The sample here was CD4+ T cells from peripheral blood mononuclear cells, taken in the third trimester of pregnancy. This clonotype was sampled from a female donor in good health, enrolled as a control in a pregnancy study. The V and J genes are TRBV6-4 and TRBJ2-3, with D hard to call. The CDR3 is CASRYSQKNTDTQYF. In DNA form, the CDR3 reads TGTGCCAGCAGATACAGTCAAAAGAACACAGATACGCAGTATTTT.